This T cell receptor beta chain was captured by sequencing in a study of cytomegalovirus exposure and HLA in healthy donors (dated by TCRdb to about 2017). About the study as a whole: In an earlier analysis of around 540 of the donors, less than 350 Gb of sequence data and 90 million to 120 million unique TCR beta sequences from about 179 million T cells were reported. Along with the roughly 700-subject first cohort, a separate validation cohort of over a hundred different subjects was used. Several DR-DQ haplotypes were handled as single units for association and clustering, since linkage in the cohort was strong. The study was designed to test whether signatures of past pathogen exposure could be identified by cataloging public T cell receptors. Every repertoire in the discovery cohort had been generated on one and the same sequencing platform. A later genetic analysis used genome-wide SNP genotypes for about 55% of the 666 donors, treating that subset as a discovery cohort. To predict cytomegalovirus infection status, the study brought together high-throughput TCR immunosequencing, statistical association of individual TCRs with disease status, and machine learning. Donor age, sex, ethnicity and CMV serostatus were collected together with the repertoire data. The genetic ancestry cluster associated with self-reported Caucasian donors included around 76% of the 398 genotyped donors. Class I and class II HLA loci were covered by the typing at four-digit resolution. Typing coverage differed by locus: A, B, C, DRB1 and DQB1 were typed in about 620-630 donors, DQA1 in 522, DPA1 in 606, and DPB1 in just under 490. The study profiled the T cell repertoires of 666 subjects by immunosequencing and related them to cytomegalovirus serostatus. The later analysis used no new phenotypic data to find candidate immune exposures, relying instead on TCR beta sequences and their occurrence across donors. To study patterns of TCR occurrence, a later analysis re-analyzed previously published TCR beta repertoires from 650 to 750 donors and added high-resolution HLA genotyping. An earlier analysis of 500 to 750 of the donors applied high-throughput TCR beta sequencing to assess whether each TCR beta V gene segment acted as functional or pseudogenic. Among about 370 genotyped donors of the cohort, an average of approximately 200,000 unique TCR beta nucleotide sequences was sequenced per donor, of which 15% to 20% were non-productive. An early release that covered about 600 HLA-typed donors contained about 300 gigabases of sequencing data and approximately 85 million unique TCR sequences. Here is what the overall study found, with its caveats: At a false discovery rate of 0.05, a later analysis linked some 18,000 TCR beta sequences to specific HLA alleles. The 87-base-pair reads could not distinguish some IMGT-functional V segments, including TRBV6-2 and TRBV6-3, so those segments were excluded. In an earlier analysis of 587 of the donors, most TCR beta V segments appeared in productive rearrangements about 87% or about 30% of the time, broadly matching IMGT annotations. In a later analysis, several top co-occurrence clusters were reported to appear linked to parvovirus B19, influenza, CMV and Epstein-Barr virus. A total of about 180 TCR beta chains were listed by the study as associated with cytomegalovirus. When HLA alleles, especially DR and DQ, strongly co-occurred, attributing TCR associations to individual alleles was difficult. CMV serostatus was the only immune exposure information available for the cohort. Because HLA typing was unavailable for some donors at each locus, only the typed subset was used in association tests. In a later analysis, the rate of TCR association differed among HLA loci, with DRB1 alleles having the most associated TCRs and HLA-C alleles having the fewest. Most TCR sequences were seen in very few donors, while some public TCRs were found in many individuals. An association between a missense DCLRE1C variant and V-gene and J-gene trimming of TCR beta chains was found in a later genetic analysis and replicated in an independent cohort. A further reported finding was that TCR beta sequences accurately predicted the HLA-A and HLA-B alleles for most subjects in the first cohort. Correlated functional status among segregating V segments might be attributable to linkage disequilibrium, but an unknown experimental factor could not be ruled out. The authors suggested that the approach could potentially be extended to other disease states and immunological phenotypes. The classifier was reported to diagnose cytomegalovirus status with high specificity and sensitivity in both the original and validation cohorts. A later genetic analysis reported fewer N-insertions in productive TCRs among donors in an Asian-associated ancestry cluster than the roughly 620-donor mean. Roughly 15 rarely observed V segments, including chromosome 9 orphons, were excluded from the earlier analysis of some 590 of the donors because counts were too low. A cluster of highly shared sequence variants was judged likely to be a technical artifact of the sequencing pipeline. Roughly uniform sequencing depth across donors was assumed in presence/absence analyses, although this assumption may not hold. Compared with equally common non-associated chains, HLA-associated TCR beta chains in a later analysis were more clonally expanded and had lower generation probabilities. In a later analysis, most CMV-associated TCR beta chains were found to appear HLA-restricted, with HLA associations seemingly driven largely by CMV exposure. This cohort had only TCR beta chains sequenced, and the lack of alpha or paired-chain data limited which features could be detected. In vitro tests confirmed that three of the cytomegalovirus-associated TCR beta chains recognize cytomegalovirus antigens.

Library construction relied on the immunoSEQ multiplex PCR assay. The multiplex PCR relied on a mix of 60 forward primers for TCR Vbeta segments and 13 reverse primers for TCR Jbeta segments. The CDR3 region of rearranged TCR beta genes was amplified from genomic DNA by a multiplex PCR assay. The Illumina HiSeq System was used to sequence the amplified TCR beta libraries as 87-base-pair reads. The published analysis was carried out like this. A later analysis tallied 75 million to 95 million unique TCR beta chains across the 666 repertoires, and 10 million to 11 million of those chains were shared by two or more donors. A nearest-neighbor algorithm error-corrected the raw reads and collapsed the reads into unique sequences, merging closely related sequences to remove PCR and sequencing errors. CDR3 sequences were aligned to IMGT reference sequences to assign V, D and J gene segments. Each retained sequence needed at least a six-nucleotide match to both a V gene segment and a J gene segment. A rearrangement counted as productive if the CDR3 had no stop codons and remained in frame with V and J, and every other rearrangement counted as non-productive. Following IMGT convention, CDR3 was defined as the stretch from the second conserved V-encoded cysteine to the conserved J-encoded phenylalanine. In an earlier analysis of some 550 of the donors, sequences lacking an unambiguous match to a single V gene segment were excluded. In an earlier analysis of approximately 560 of the donors, a V segment was called functional when productive rearrangements were above 56.7%, and segregating when the standard deviation between donors exceeded 5%. A statistical classification framework was built to diagnose cytomegalovirus status from the catalog of TCR beta chain sequences. In a later analysis, TCR nucleotide sequences were compared against IMGT/GENE-DB human TR gene sequences so that V and J genes could be assigned. A later analysis assigned CDR3 sequences and most-parsimonious VDJ recombination scenarios with the TCRdist pipeline. A later analysis defined each TCR beta chain by its CDR3 amino acid sequence plus V-gene family, and excluded reads lacking a unique V-gene family. In a later analysis, a few hundred highly shared, low-generation-probability nucleotide sequences were removed to address suspected cross-contamination and a sequencing artifact. For each public chain, a later analysis derived a clonal expansion index from normalized ranks of inferred template counts within each repertoire. Generation probabilities in a later analysis came from a VDJ recombination model fitted to out-of-frame rearrangements, and those results were checked against IGoR. Hypergeometric tests were used in a later analysis to score TCR-TCR, TCR-HLA and TCR-CMV co-occurrence, with a repertoire-size bias correction applied to the TCR pairs. False discovery rates were estimated in a later analysis by permuting HLA or CMV assignments 20 times. A later analysis grouped co-occurring TCRs with DBSCAN, adding TCRdist sequence similarity when clustering within HLA-allele-positive subsets. Repertoires with fewer than 30,000 or more than 120,000 public chains, plus five repertoires with anomalous nucleotide sharing, were excluded from co-occurrence clustering. TCRdb limited this immuneACCESS table to in-frame rearrangements with V and J called. A share of clones is missing; checked studies link under half to unresolved V genes, and the rest is unexplained. For V, J and clone size, that table is used; D and trimming come from the DNA. The sample data list about 170,000 clones, and 76% of these were observed just once. The ten largest clones take up less than 1% of the sample.

Concerning this clone: No antigen is known for it. Base qualities are missing; no much larger clone stands one base away.

Including the terminal cysteine and phenylalanine, the CDR3 comprises 14 residues. The sequence is cut down to CDR3 DNA, 42 bases in frame from base 1. V is cut by 0 bases and J by 4 bases, and the space between the germline ends is 10 bases. CDR1 and CDR2, per the germline V gene (reference sequence), are GTSNPN and SVGIG. The cohort was made up of 666 healthy bone marrow donors. All cohort members were sampled while nominally healthy, although unrecorded immune exposures were likely present. The donor tested CMV seronegative, placing the donor among the 350 or so seronegative members of the cohort. Every donor gave a peripheral blood sample, and the peripheral blood mononuclear cells from that sample were used for TCR beta sequencing. The Qiagen DNeasy Blood Extraction Kit was used to extract genomic DNA from the blood cell samples.

The sequence was collected from a female donor in good health and CMV-seronegative. This receptor chain uses TRBV30 and TRBJ2-1; too little of a D gene remains to name it. Sequencing input: PBMCs. The CDR3: CAWSVAARYNEQFF. The DNA sequence is given as TGTGCCTGGAGTGTCGCCGCCCGGTACAATGAGCAGTTCTTC.